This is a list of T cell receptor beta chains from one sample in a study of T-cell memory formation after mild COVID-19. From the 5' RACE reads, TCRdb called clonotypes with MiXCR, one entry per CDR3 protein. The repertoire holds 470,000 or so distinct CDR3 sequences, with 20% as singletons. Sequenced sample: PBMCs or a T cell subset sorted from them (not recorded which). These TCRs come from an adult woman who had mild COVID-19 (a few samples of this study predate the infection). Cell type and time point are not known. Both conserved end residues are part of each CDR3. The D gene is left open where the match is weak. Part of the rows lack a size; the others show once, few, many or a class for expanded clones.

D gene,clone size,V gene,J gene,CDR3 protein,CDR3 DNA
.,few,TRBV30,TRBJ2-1,CAWSGGSSYNEQFF,TGTGCCTGGAGCGGTGGTAGCTCCTACAATGAGCAGTTCTTC
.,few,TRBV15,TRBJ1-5,CATSSLVKGSNQPQHF,TGTGCCACCAGCAGCTTGGTGAAGGGTAGCAATCAGCCCCAGCATTTT
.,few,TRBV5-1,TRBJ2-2,CASSFRGKVAGELFF,TGCGCCAGCAGCTTTCGTGGTAAAGTCGCCGGGGAGCTGTTTTTT
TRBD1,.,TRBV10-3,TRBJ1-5,CAISEGRTGGNQPQHF,TGTGCCATCAGTGAGGGTCGGACAGGGGGCAATCAGCCCCAGCATTTT
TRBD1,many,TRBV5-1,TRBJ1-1,CASSRRQGGEGTEAFF,TGCGCCAGCAGCCGTCGACAGGGCGGAGAGGGCACTGAAGCTTTCTTT
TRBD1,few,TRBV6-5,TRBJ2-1,CASSRGGGTGEYEQFF,TGTGCCAGCAGCCGGGGGGGCGGGACAGGGGAGTATGAGCAGTTCTTC
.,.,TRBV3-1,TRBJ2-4,CASSQGPSRQLYF,TGTGCCAGCAGCCAAGGACCCAGCCGGCAATTGTACTTC
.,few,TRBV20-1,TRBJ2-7,CSARAGGDYEQYF,TGCAGTGCTAGAGCGGGCGGGGACTACGAGCAGTACTTC
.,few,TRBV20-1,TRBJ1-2,CRTVPPGYTF,TGCAGAACCGTCCCCCCTGGCTACACCTTC
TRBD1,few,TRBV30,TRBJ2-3,CAWSRGPTDTQYF,TGTGCCTGGAGTAGGGGGCCTACAGATACGCAGTATTTT
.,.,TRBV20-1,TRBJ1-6,CSASTGSYNSPLHF,TGCAGTGCTAGCACAGGGTCATATAATTCACCCCTCCACTTT
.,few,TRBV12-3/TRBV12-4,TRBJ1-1,CASRENPGSGMVPEAFF,TGTGCCAGCAGAGAAAACCCGGGGTCAGGAATGGTCCCTGAAGCTTTCTTT
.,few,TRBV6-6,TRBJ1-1,CASSNTHGDTEAFF,TGTGCCAGCAGTAATACCCATGGGGACACTGAAGCTTTCTTT
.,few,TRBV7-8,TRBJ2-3,CASSHHNELGDWVTDTQYF,TGTGCCAGCAGCCACCATAACGAATTGGGAGATTGGGTCACAGATACGCAGTATTTT
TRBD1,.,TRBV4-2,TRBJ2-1,CASSPGQGGYNEQFF,TGTGCCAGCAGCCCGGGACAGGGGGGCTACAATGAGCAGTTCTTC
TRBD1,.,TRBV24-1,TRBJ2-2,CATSDDYGTVNTGELFF,TGTGCCACCAGTGATGATTACGGGACAGTAAACACCGGGGAGCTGTTTTTT
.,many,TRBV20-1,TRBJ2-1,CSAWKGGSNNEQFF,TGCAGTGCTTGGAAGGGAGGTAGCAACAATGAGCAGTTCTTC
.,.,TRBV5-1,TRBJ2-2,CASSSAASTGELFF,TGCGCCAGCAGCTCCGCGGCGAGCACCGGGGAGCTGTTTTTT
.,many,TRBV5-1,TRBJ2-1,CASSLQGSYNEQFF,TGCGCCAGCAGCTTGCAGGGCTCCTACAATGAGCAGTTCTTC
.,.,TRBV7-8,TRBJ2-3,CASSPHGLDGNTQYF,TGTGCCAGCAGCCCCCACGGTCTTGATGGAAATACGCAGTATTTT
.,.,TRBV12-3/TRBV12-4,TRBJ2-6,CASSPLEANVLTF,TGTGCCAGCAGTCCTCTGGAGGCCAACGTCCTGACTTTC
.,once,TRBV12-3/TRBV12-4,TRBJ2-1,CASSLPLGVAGETYNEQFF,TGTGCCAGCAGTCTCCCCTTGGGGGTGGCCGGTGAAACCTACAATGAGCAGTTCTTC
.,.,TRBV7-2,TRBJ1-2,CTSSLEDTNYGYTF,TGTACCAGCAGCTTAGAAGACACAAACTATGGCTACACCTTC
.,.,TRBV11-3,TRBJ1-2,CASSSSGTGGGYTF,TGTGCCAGCAGCTCCTCCGGGACGGGCGGGGGCTACACCTTC
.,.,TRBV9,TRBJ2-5,CASSFGGSRETQYF,TGTGCCAGCAGCTTCGGGGGTAGCAGAGAGACCCAGTACTTC
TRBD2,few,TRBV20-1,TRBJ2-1,CSARDVGRAINEQFF,TGCAGTGCTAGAGATGTCGGGAGGGCCATAAATGAGCAGTTCTTC
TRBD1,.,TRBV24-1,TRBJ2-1,CATSDLEGQGAHEQFF,TGTGCCACCAGTGATTTAGAGGGACAGGGAGCCCATGAGCAGTTCTTC
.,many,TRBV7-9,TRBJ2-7,CASSLGSKTYEQYF,TGTGCCAGCAGCTTGGGCAGCAAGACCTACGAGCAGTACTTC
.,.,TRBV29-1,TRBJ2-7,CSVGGTLVTHEQYF,TGCAGCGTTGGGGGGACACTAGTTACCCACGAGCAGTACTTC
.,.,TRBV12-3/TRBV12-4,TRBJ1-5,CASSLRPWSSQPQHF,TGTGCCAGCAGTTTACGCCCGTGGAGCTCCCAGCCCCAGCATTTT
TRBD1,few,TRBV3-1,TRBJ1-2,CASSQPGQFSGYTF,TGTGCCAGCAGCCAACCGGGACAGTTCTCTGGCTACACCTTC
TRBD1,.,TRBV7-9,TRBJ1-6,CASSSNPGQAFSYNSPLHF,TGTGCCAGCAGCTCAAACCCGGGACAGGCCTTCTCCTATAATTCACCCCTCCACTTT
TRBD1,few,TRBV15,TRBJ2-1,CATSRGPGQGNEQFF,TGTGCCACCAGCAGAGGTCCGGGACAGGGGAATGAGCAGTTCTTC
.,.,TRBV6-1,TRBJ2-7,CASRVSRDIYEQYF,TGTGCCAGCAGAGTTAGCCGGGACATCTACGAGCAGTACTTC
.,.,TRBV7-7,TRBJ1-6,CASSLAAETPLHF,TGTGCTAGCAGCTTAGCGGCAGAAACACCCCTCCACTTT
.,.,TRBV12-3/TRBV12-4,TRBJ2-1,CASTLMRGNEQFF,TGTGCCAGCACCTTAATGCGGGGTAATGAGCAGTTCTTC
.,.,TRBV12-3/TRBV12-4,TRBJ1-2,CASSLGGSGYTF,TGTGCCAGCAGCCTGGGGGGCTCTGGCTACACCTTC
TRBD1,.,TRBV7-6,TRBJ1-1,CASSLRTGSMNTEAFF,TGTGCCAGCAGTCTAAGGACAGGGAGCATGAACACTGAAGCTTTCTTT
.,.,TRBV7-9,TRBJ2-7,CASSLSGRYYEQYF,TGTGCCAGCAGCTTATCGGGGCGTTACTACGAGCAGTACTTC
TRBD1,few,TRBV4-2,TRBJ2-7,CASSPAGQGSEQYF,TGTGCCAGCAGCCCAGCCGGACAGGGTAGCGAGCAGTACTTC
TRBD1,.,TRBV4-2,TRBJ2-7,CASRPRQGAVDEQYF,TGTGCCAGCAGACCGAGACAGGGGGCTGTCGACGAGCAGTACTTC
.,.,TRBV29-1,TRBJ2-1,CSVPLHNEQFF,TGCAGCGTCCCGTTGCACAATGAGCAGTTCTTC
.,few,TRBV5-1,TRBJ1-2,CASSLDREGYGYTF,TGCGCCAGCAGCTTGGACAGGGAAGGCTATGGCTACACCTTC
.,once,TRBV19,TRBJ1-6,CASSIENSPLHF,TGTGCCAGTAGTATAGAAAATTCACCCCTCCACTTT